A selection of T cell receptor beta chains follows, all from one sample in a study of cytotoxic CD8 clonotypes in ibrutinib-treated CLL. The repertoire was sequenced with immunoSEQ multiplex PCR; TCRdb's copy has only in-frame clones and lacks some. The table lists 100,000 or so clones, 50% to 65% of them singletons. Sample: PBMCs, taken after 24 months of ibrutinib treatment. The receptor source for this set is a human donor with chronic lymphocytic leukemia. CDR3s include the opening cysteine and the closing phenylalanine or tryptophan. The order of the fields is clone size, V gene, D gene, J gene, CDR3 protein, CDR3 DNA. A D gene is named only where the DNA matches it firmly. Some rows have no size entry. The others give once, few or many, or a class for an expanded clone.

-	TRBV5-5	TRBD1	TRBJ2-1	CASSQPDRGRGNEQFF	TGTGCCAGCAGCCAGCCTGACAGGGGGCGCGGCAATGAGCAGTTCTTC
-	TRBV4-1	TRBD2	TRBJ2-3	CASSPRSSGGRIDTQYF	TGCGCCAGCAGCCCCCGGAGTAGCGGGGGTCGTATAGATACGCAGTATTTT
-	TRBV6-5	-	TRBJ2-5	CASSYSGGAGETQYF	TGTGCCAGCAGTTACTCGGGGGGGGCTGGGGAGACCCAGTACTTC
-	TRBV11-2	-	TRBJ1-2	CASSLGTAGGYTF	TGTGCCAGCAGCTTAGGGACAGCCGGGGGCTACACCTTC
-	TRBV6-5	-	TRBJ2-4	CASSYVKSSANIQYF	TGTGCCAGCAGTTACGTCAAGAGTTCCGCCAACATTCAGTACTTC
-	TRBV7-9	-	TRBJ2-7	CASSSTVIYEQYF	TGTGCCAGCAGCTCGACTGTGATCTACGAGCAGTACTTC
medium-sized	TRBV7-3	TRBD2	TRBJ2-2	CASTSGASTGELFF	TGTGCCAGTACTAGCGGGGCGTCTACCGGGGAGCTGTTTTTT
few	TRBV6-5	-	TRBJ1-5	CASSLTEGNQPQHF	TGTGCCAGCAGCCTAACCGAAGGCAATCAGCCCCAGCATTTT
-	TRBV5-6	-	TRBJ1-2	CASSYTNYGYTF	TGTGCCAGCAGCTACACTAACTATGGCTACACCTTC
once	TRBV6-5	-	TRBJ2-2	CASRAGAMNTGELFF	TGTGCCAGTCGGGCGGGGGCGATGAACACCGGGGAGCTGTTTTTT
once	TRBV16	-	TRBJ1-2	CASSQSVGAAQGRDYGYTF	TGTGCCAGCAGCCAATCTGTTGGAGCCGCCCAGGGAAGAGACTATGGCTACACCTTC
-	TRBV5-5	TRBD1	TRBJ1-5	CASSYRDRNQPQHF	TGTGCCAGCAGCTACCGGGACAGGAATCAGCCCCAGCATTTT
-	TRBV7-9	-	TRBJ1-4	CASSLSVSSDKLFF	TGTGCCAGCAGCTTATCGGTCAGCTCAGATAAACTGTTTTTT
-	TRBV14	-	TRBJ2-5	CASSQAFLAGQTQYF	TGTGCCAGCAGCCAAGCGTTTTTAGCTGGGCAGACCCAGTACTTC
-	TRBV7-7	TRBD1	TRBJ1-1	CATGQTMNTEAFF	TGTGCCACGGGACAGACCATGAACACTGAAGCTTTCTTT
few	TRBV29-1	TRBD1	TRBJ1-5	CSVSGQGNQPQHF	TGCAGCGTCTCGGGACAGGGAAATCAGCCCCAGCATTTT
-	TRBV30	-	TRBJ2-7	CAWSLGGASYEQYF	TGTGCCTGGAGTTTAGGAGGGGCCTCCTACGAGCAGTACTTC
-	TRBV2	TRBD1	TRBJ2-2	CASSVFADRERAGELFF	TGTGCCAGCAGTGTTTTTGCCGACAGGGAAAGGGCCGGGGAGCTGTTTTTT
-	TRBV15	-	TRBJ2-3	CATSRATGATDTQYF	TGTGCCACCAGCAGAGCCACGGGGGCCACAGATACGCAGTATTTT
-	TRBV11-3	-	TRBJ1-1	CASSPRNTEAFF	TGTGCCAGCAGTCCTAGGAACACTGAAGCTTTCTTT
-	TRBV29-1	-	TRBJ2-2	CSVGAQEYTGELFF	TGCAGCGTTGGGGCACAGGAGTACACCGGGGAGCTGTTTTTT
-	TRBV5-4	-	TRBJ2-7	CASSFGGVAYEQYF	TGTGCCAGCAGCTTTGGCGGGGTAGCCTACGAGCAGTACTTC
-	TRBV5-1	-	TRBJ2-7	CASSLDPYYEQYF	TGCGCCAGCAGCTTGGACCCCTACTACGAGCAGTACTTC
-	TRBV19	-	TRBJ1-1	CASSSLQNRDTEAFF	TGTGCCAGTAGTAGTTTACAGAATAGGGACACTGAAGCTTTCTTT
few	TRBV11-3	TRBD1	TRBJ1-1	CASSTWTGTGMNTEAFF	TGTGCCAGCAGCACGTGGACAGGAACCGGGATGAACACTGAAGCTTTCTTT
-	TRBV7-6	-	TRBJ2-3	CASSLVATRTDTQYF	TGTGCCAGCAGCTTAGTAGCAACCCGCACAGATACGCAGTATTTT
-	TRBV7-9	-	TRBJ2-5	CASSLAGTKTQYF	TGTGCCAGCAGCTTAGCGGGGACGAAGACCCAGTACTTC